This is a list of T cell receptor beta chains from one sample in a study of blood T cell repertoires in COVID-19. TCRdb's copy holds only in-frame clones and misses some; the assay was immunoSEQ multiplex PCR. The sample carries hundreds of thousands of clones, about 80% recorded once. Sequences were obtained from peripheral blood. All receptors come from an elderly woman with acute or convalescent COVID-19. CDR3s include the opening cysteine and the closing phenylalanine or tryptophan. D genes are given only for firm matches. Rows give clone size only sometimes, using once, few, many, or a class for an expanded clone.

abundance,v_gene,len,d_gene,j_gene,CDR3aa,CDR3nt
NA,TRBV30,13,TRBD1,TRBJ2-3,CAWARYRGDTQYF,TGTGCCTGGGCCCGGTACAGGGGAGATACGCAGTATTTT
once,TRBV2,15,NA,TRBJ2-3,CASSERDISTDTQYF,TGTGCCAGCAGTGAAAGGGACATCAGCACAGATACGCAGTATTTT
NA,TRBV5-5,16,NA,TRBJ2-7,CASSLNAGRSAGEQYF,TGTGCCAGCAGCTTGAACGCGGGGCGGTCGGCTGGAGAGCAGTACTTC
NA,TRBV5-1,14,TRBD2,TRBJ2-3,CASRAGFETDTQYF,TGCGCCAGCCGAGCGGGATTCGAGACAGATACGCAGTATTTT
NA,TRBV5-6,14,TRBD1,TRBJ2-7,CASSLRQGYYEQYF,TGTGCCAGCAGCTTGCGACAGGGATACTACGAGCAGTACTTC
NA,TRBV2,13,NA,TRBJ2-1,CASMVDINNEQFF,TGTGCCAGCATGGTGGACATAAACAATGAGCAGTTCTTC
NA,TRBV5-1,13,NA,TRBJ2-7,CASSGTNSYEQYF,TGCGCCAGCAGCGGGACAAATTCCTACGAGCAGTACTTC
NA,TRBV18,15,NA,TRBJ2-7,CASSPRLGSSYEQYF,TGTGCCAGCTCACCCCGGTTGGGGAGCTCCTACGAGCAGTACTTC
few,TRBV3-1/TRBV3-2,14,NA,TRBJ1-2,CASSQWAGNYGYTF,TGTGCCAGCAGCCAATGGGCAGGGAACTATGGCTACACCTTC
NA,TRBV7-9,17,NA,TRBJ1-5,CASSLGAGVRSNQPQHF,TGTGCCAGCAGCTTAGGAGCCGGGGTTCGAAGCAATCAGCCCCAGCATTTT
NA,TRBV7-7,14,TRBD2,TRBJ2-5,CASSLWEGQETQYF,TGTGCCAGCAGCTTATGGGAGGGGCAAGAGACCCAGTACTTC
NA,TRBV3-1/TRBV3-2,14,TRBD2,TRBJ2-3,CASSQLAGRDTQYF,TGTGCCAGCAGCCAACTAGCCGGGAGGGATACGCAGTATTTT
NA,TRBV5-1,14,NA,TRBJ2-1,CASSLAGSYNEQFF,TGCGCCAGCAGCTTGGCCGGCTCCTACAATGAGCAGTTCTTC
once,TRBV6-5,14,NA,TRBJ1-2,CATAGWGQGYGYTF,TGTGCCACCGCCGGGTGGGGACAAGGCTATGGCTACACCTTC
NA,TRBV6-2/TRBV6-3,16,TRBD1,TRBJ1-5,CASSYRRQGYNQPQHF,TGTGCCAGCAGTTACAGGCGACAGGGGTACAATCAGCCCCAGCATTTT
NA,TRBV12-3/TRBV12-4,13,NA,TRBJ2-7,CASSRGYSYEQYF,TGTGCCAGCAGTAGGGGTTACTCCTACGAGCAGTACTTC
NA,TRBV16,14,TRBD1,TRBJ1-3,CASSHDRAGNTIYF,TGTGCCAGCAGCCATGACAGGGCTGGAAACACCATATATTTT
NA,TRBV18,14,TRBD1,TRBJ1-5,CASSRDRGRQPQHF,TGTGCCAGCTCACGGGACAGGGGGCGGCAGCCCCAGCATTTT
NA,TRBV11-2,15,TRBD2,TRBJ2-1,CASSLNSGRGNEQFF,TGTGCCAGCAGCTTAAATAGCGGGAGGGGGAATGAGCAGTTCTTC
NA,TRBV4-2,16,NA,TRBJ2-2,CASSQGSGRSTGELFF,TGTGCCAGCAGCCAAGGGAGCGGACGATCCACCGGGGAGCTGTTTTTT
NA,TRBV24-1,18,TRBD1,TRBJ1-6,CATCPGQGEKPYNSPLHF,TGTGCCACCTGCCCGGGACAGGGGGAAAAACCCTATAATTCACCCCTCCACTTT
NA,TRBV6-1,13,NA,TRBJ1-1,CASSESVNTEAFF,TGTGCCAGCAGTGAAAGCGTGAACACTGAAGCTTTCTTT
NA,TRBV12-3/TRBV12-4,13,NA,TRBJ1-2,CASSFPGNYGYTF,TGTGCCAGCAGTTTCCCAGGGAACTATGGCTACACCTTC
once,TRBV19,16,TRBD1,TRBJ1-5,CASSPPPDRGYQPQHF,TGTGCCAGTAGTCCACCCCCTGACAGGGGCTATCAGCCCCAGCATTTT
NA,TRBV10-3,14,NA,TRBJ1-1,CAIKSATVNTEAFF,TGTGCCATCAAGAGTGCGACTGTGAACACTGAAGCTTTCTTT
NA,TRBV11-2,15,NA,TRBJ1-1,CASNVEQLTNTEAFF,TGTGCCAGCAACGTGGAGCAGCTAACTAACACTGAAGCTTTCTTT
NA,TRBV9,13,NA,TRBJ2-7,CASSVATSYEQYF,TGTGCCAGCAGCGTAGCGACTAGTTACGAGCAGTACTTC
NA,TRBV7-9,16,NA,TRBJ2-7,CASSLERQGPVYEQYF,TGTGCCAGCAGCCTAGAGCGTCAGGGTCCCGTTTACGAGCAGTACTTC
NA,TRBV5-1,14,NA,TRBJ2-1,CASSGGPLNNEQFF,TGCGCCAGCAGCGGGGGCCCTCTGAACAATGAGCAGTTCTTC
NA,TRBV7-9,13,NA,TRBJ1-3,CASSLLSGNTIYF,TGTGCCAGCAGCTTACTTTCCGGAAACACCATATATTTT
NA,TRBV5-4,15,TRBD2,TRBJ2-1,CASSLGGTTNNEQFF,TGTGCCAGCAGCTTGGGTGGGACTACAAACAATGAGCAGTTCTTC
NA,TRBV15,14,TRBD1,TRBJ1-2,CATSGDRGYYGYTF,TGTGCCACCAGTGGGGACAGGGGCTACTATGGCTACACCTTC
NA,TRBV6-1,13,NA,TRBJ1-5,CASREGGNQPQHF,TGTGCCAGCAGGGAAGGAGGCAATCAGCCCCAGCATTTT
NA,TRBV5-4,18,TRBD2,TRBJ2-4,CASSPGLAGAGSKNIQYF,TGTGCCAGCAGCCCGGGACTAGCGGGGGCCGGGTCCAAAAACATTCAGTACTTC
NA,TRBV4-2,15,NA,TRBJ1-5,CASSQEEAGAQPQHF,TGTGCCAGCAGCCAAGAGGAGGCAGGGGCTCAGCCCCAGCATTTT
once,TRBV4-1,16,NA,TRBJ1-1,CASSRWGGVLDTEAFF,TGCGCCAGCAGCCGATGGGGCGGGGTACTAGACACTGAAGCTTTCTTT
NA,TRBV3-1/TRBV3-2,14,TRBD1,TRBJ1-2,CASSPGTGGRGYTF,TGTGCCAGCAGCCCCGGGACAGGGGGCCGTGGCTACACCTTC